This T cell receptor beta chain was found in a study of blood T cell repertoires in COVID-19 (dated by TCRdb to about 2020). Some background on the complete study: The collaborator samples originated in the United States, Italy and Spain and spanned the acute and convalescent phases of COVID-19. HLA class I and class II types, where available, came from metadata supplied by the sample provider rather than from assay-based typing. The material from the prospective study consisted of cDNA or gDNA derived from T cells, B-cell-depleted T cells, or PBMCs. Samples came from the ongoing ImmuneRACE study (first 160 participants) plus 1,254 subjects from 6 global collaborators. The sample metadata nearly always contained a de-identified subject ID, COVID-19 status, age in years and sex. The dataset comprised deeply sampled blood TCRbeta repertoires from subjects exposed to, actively infected with, or recovered from COVID-19. The repertoires were released in a freely available public database intended as a resource for research on the immune response to SARS-CoV-2.

TCRbeta CDR3 regions were amplified from genomic DNA using the immunoSEQ Assay, a bias-controlled multiplex PCR. The original methods were these. Within the assay, amplification of reference gene primers was used to estimate how many nucleated cells each sample contained. To quantify the absolute abundance of each unique TCRbeta CDR3 rearrangement, sequence reads were collapsed and filtered. Productive Simpson clonality was computed per sample as the square root of Simpson's diversity index over productive rearrangements. TCRdb retrieved this table from immuneACCESS and kept in-frame rearrangements only. Not all clones are present; in checked studies, unresolved V genes account for under half, and no reason is known for the remainder. The V and J calls and clone size are taken from that table; D and trimming were inferred from the DNA. The sample profile shows about 210,000 clones; more than 75% of them were found once. Roughly 5.5% of the sample is taken by the ten largest.

With respect to this clone: Its recognized antigen is unknown. Base-call qualities are not available, and no considerably larger clone is one nucleotide away.

Results and caveats for the whole study, not just this receptor: How much clinical and demographic metadata was included differed by source and by participant, and the metadata was provided uncurated.

One collaborating source in Seattle enrolled patients while the patients were actively infected and followed the patients over time throughout the course of disease. Each collaborating institution followed its own protocols to collect whole blood in K2EDTA tubes. Collaborator samples were shipped for TCRbeta analysis as frozen whole blood, isolated PBMCs, or DNA extracted from either sample type. The CDR3, from cysteine to phenylalanine, totals 16 residues. Of all the DNA, just the CDR3 is kept, 48 bases in frame from base 1. V ends up 1 base short and J 5 bases short, with an unmatched junction base count of 9. CDR1 is given as LNHNV and CDR2 as YYDKDF, both from the germline V gene (reference sequence).

The source is an older woman with COVID-19, enrolled during active disease. The sample consisted of peripheral blood. Recombination connected TRBV15 to TRBJ2-3; 7 junctional bases match TRBD1. The sequenced DNA is TGTGCCACCAGCAGAGCCACGGGACAGTTTATAGATACGCAGTATTTT. It codes for CATSRATGQFIDTQYF.